The 22 T cell receptor beta chains listed next were all sequenced from one sample in a study of T cell responses to AZD1222 COVID-19 vaccine. Method: immunoSEQ multiplex PCR; TCRdb's copy keeps in-frame clones and lacks some. The data hold approximately 89,000 clones, with roughly 88% observed a single time. The specimen was peripheral blood, collected on day 0 of AZD1222 vaccination. The origin of the receptors is an adult in good health.

The V and J genes are TRBV9 and TRBJ2-3; D is unresolved. CDR1 is SGDLS and CDR2 is YYNGEE in the germline V gene. The CDR3 spans 14 residues. The V gene lost 0 bases and the J gene lost 6 bases, with 11 bases spanning the gap. CDR3 amino acids: CASSVVPDPDTQYF. DNA for the CDR3: TGTGCCAGCAGCGTAGTACCCGACCCGGATACGCAGTATTTT.

The chain has TRBV19 and TRBJ1-3; D uncertain. Germline V lookup: CDR1 LNHDA, CDR2 SQIVND (reference sequence). Deletions cut 5 bases from V and 0 bases from J, with 14 bases between. This CDR3 region has 16 residues. CDR3 in DNA: TGTGCCAGTAGTCTGCGACAACGGCGCTCTGGAAACACCATATATTTT. Protein product: CASSLRQRRSGNTIYF. The variable domain in full, completed from reference TRBV19 and TRBJ1-3, reads DGGITQSPKYLFRKEGQNVTLSCEQNLNHDAMYWYRQDPGQGLRLIYYSQIVNDFQKGDIAEGYSVSREKKESFPLTVTSAQKNPTAFYLCASSLRQRRSGNTIYFGEGSWLTVV.

This clone was seen only once. The CDR3 DNA reads TGTGCCAGCAGTTACTTCGCAGGGGGGAACACTGAAGCTTTCTTT. Translation gives CASSYFAGGNTEAFF. The chain recombines TRBV6-5 with TRBJ1-1; 7 nucleotides align to TRBD1. Germline assignment: CDR1 MNHEY and CDR2 SVGAGI. The length of the CDR3 is 15 residues. V was clipped by 1 base and J by 1 base; unmatched bases: 3.

The rearrangement joins TRBV7-9 to TRBJ2-7, with 10 bases matching TRBD2. Germline CDR1 is SEHNR and CDR2 is FQNEAQ (reference sequence). The CDR3 loop spans 16 amino acids. The trim removed 3 bases at V and 3 bases at J, leaving 8 bases unmatched. CDR3 bases: TGTGCCAGCAGCTTCCAGTTAGCGGGGGGTTACTACGAGCAGTACTTC. Its translation is CASSFQLAGGYYEQYF. Full variable domain (missing parts from reference TRBV7-9 and TRBJ2-7): DTGVSQNPRHKITKRGQNVTFRCDPISEHNRLYWYRQTLGQGPEFLTYFQNEAQLEKSRLLSDRFSAERPKGSFSTLEIQRTEQGDSAMYLCASSFQLAGGYYEQYFGPGTRLTVT.

The rearrangement uses TRBV5-1 and TRBJ1-5; D unresolved. The CDR3 length is 13 residues. Per the germline V gene, CDR1 is SGHRS and CDR2 is YFSETQ. Trimming left V 2 bases short and J 9 bases short, with 12 bases between. CDR3 nucleotides: TGCGCCAGCAGCTTCGGGGAAGGTTGGCCCCAGCATTTT. It translates to CASSFGEGWPQHF.

The V call is TRBV5-4, the J call TRBJ2-7; 7 bases line up with TRBD1. This CDR3 spans 16 amino acids. CDR1 SGHNT and CDR2 YYREEE come from the germline V gene (reference sequence). The trim removed 6 bases at V and 0 bases at J, leaving 12 bases unmatched. This CDR3 reads CASTPRPGTDSYEQYF. The CDR3 DNA follows: TGTGCCAGCACCCCACGTCCTGGGACAGACTCCTACGAGCAGTACTTC.

CDR3 residues: CASSQLAGGGTDTQYF. The CDR3 DNA is TGTGCCAGCAGTCAACTAGCGGGGGGAGGCACAGATACGCAGTATTTT. The chain links TRBV6-2 or TRBV6-3 to TRBJ2-3; 12 bases match TRBD2. This CDR3 comprises 16 residues. Germline CDR1 MNHEY, CDR2 SVGEGT. After removal of 5 bases from V and 1 base from J, the junction contained 4 bases not matched to a gene.

The chain joins TRBV18 to TRBJ2-2; no firm D call. The CDR3 is made up of 15 amino acids. Germline-derived CDR1 and CDR2 are KGHSH and LQKENI. V gave up 3 bases and J gave up 0 bases, with 8 bases separating them. In DNA, the CDR3 is TGTGCCAGCTCACCGGATAGGGCGAACACCGGGGAGCTGTTTTTT. Amino acid sequence: CASSPDRANTGELFF.

This chain uses TRBV28 with TRBJ2-3; TRBD1 matches 7 bases. This CDR3 contains 15 residues. The germline gives CDR1 MDHEN, CDR2 SYDVKM. Trimming removed 2 bases from V and 1 base from J; junction bases left unmatched: 3. CDR3 loop: CASSLLTGGTDTQYF. In DNA, the CDR3 is TGTGCCAGCAGTTTACTTACAGGGGGCACAGATACGCAGTATTTT.

The V call is TRBV18, the J call TRBJ1-5; 12 nucleotides match TRBD1. The CDR3 extends over 16 amino acids. CDR1 KGHSH and CDR2 LQKENI come from the germline V gene. Trimming took 6 bases from V and 4 from J; bases not matched to a gene: 7. CDR3 in amino acids: CASSLGGQGANQPQHF. Here the CDR3 DNA reads TGTGCCAGCTCGCTTGGGGGACAGGGGGCTAATCAGCCCCAGCATTTT. Combining the CDR3 with reference TRBV18 and TRBJ1-5 gives the whole variable domain NAGVMQNPRHLVRRRGQEARLRCSPMKGHSHVYWYRQLPEEGLKFMVYLQKENIIDESGMPKERFSAEFPKEGPSILRIQQVVRGDSAAYFCASSLGGQGANQPQHFGDGTRLSIL.

The rearrangement joins TRBV6-5 to TRBJ1-1; D unresolved. With 2 bases removed from V and 4 bases from J, the gap between germline ends came to 14 bases. From germline, CDR1 is MNHEY and CDR2 SVGAGI. This CDR3 is built from 15 residues. In DNA, the CDR3 is TGTGCCAGCAGTTACAGTCCTTCAACTACCACTGAAGCTTTCTTT. It specifies CASSYSPSTTTEAFF.

The chain carries TRBV10-1 and TRBJ1-1; D ambiguous. Trimming stripped 3 bases from V and 9 bases from J, with 17 bases between. Germline V lookup: CDR1 WNHNN, CDR2 SYGVQD (reference sequence). CDR3 length: 14 amino acids. The CDR3 sequence: CASSEGLKSSKAFF. The CDR3 nucleotides read TGCGCCAGCAGTGAAGGTCTGAAGTCGTCGAAAGCTTTCTTT.

V and J are TRBV3-1 (or the pseudogene TRBV3-2) and TRBJ2-7; a weak D match, TRBD2 (6 bases). The length of the CDR3 is 15 residues. Germline V gives CDR1 LGHDT, CDR2 YNNKEL (reference sequence). The germline V and J ends were trimmed by 0 bases and 2 bases, with 11 bases remaining between them. CDR3 sequence (DNA): TGTGCCAGCAGCCAAGAAGCGGGCGGCCCCTACGAGCAGTACTTC. It yields the protein CASSQEAGGPYEQYF.

The chain carries TRBV13 and TRBJ1-2, with 8 bases lining up with TRBD1. The CDR3 is 13 amino acids. The trim removed 5 bases at V and 5 bases at J, leaving 4 bases unmatched. Germline V lookup: CDR1 PRHDT, CDR2 FYEKMQ (reference sequence). CDR3 sequence reads: CASSTRTGYGYTF. The CDR3 coding sequence is TGTGCCAGCAGCACCCGGACAGGGTATGGCTACACCTTC.

The CDR3 nucleotides are TGTGCCAGCAGTTTAGCGGGAACGGACAGGTTATATGGCTACACCTTC. Encoded protein: CASSLAGTDRLYGYTF. The genes are TRBV27 and TRBJ1-2; 7 bases are shared with TRBD1. This CDR3 is built from 16 residues. Unmatched junction bases numbered 11, after V lost 2 bases and J lost 5 bases. Germline V gene sequence: CDR1 MNHEY, CDR2 SMNVEV (reference sequence).

Concerning this clone itself: Other DNA sequences in this sample translate to the same CDR3. The chain couples TRBV5-1 to TRBJ2-3; TRBD2 aligns across 8 bases. The ends lost 2 bases at V and 3 bases at J; junction bases unmatched: 5. CDR3 length: 15 amino acids. Per the germline V gene, CDR1 is SGHRS and CDR2 is YFSETQ. CDR3 DNA: TGCGCCAGCAGCTTTGGCGGCGGGGGGACAGATACGCAGTATTTT. Amino acids: CASSFGGGGTDTQYF.

J is TRBJ2-5 and V is TRBV30; tentatively, D is TRBD2 (6 bases). Germline V gives CDR1 GTSNPN, CDR2 SVGIG (reference sequence). This CDR3 has 13 residues. V dropped 2 bases and J dropped 7 bases, with 14 bases sitting between them. CDR3 in DNA: TGTGCCTGGAGTTATCCCGGCGGGGCGACCCAGTACTTC. It yields the protein CAWSYPGGATQYF.

This sequence joins TRBV9 and TRBJ2-1; no definite D call. This CDR3 has 14 amino acids. In germline, CDR1 is SGDLS, CDR2 YYNGEE. V dropped 4 bases and J dropped 8 bases, with 16 bases sitting between them. Written as DNA, the CDR3 is TGTGCCAGCAGCCCAGCCAACTCTTTCGATGAGCAGTTCTTC. Translation: CASSPANSFDEQFF.

The chain links TRBV5-5 to TRBJ1-1, with D possibly being TRBD1 (5 bases). CDR3 length: 15 residues. V shed 2 bases and J shed 4 bases, with 15 bases lying between them. Germline V gene sequence: CDR1 SGHKS, CDR2 YYEKEE (reference sequence). CDR3 loop: CASSLGEDGGTEAFF. The CDR3 nucleotides read TGTGCCAGCAGCTTAGGTGAAGACGGGGGCACTGAAGCTTTCTTT.

CDR3 DNA: TGTGCTATCGAGCACGCAGATACGCAGTATTTT. It codes for CAIEHADTQYF. The chain uses TRBV11-3 and TRBJ2-3; D is unresolved. CDR3 length: 11 residues. Germline V gives CDR1 SGHNT, CDR2 YENEEA.

J is TRBJ2-7 and V is TRBV15; D not certain. Per germline, CDR1 LNHNV and CDR2 YYDKDF (reference sequence). V was shortened by 3 bases and J by 0 bases, with 9 bases between the two germline ends. The CDR3 extends over 14 amino acids. The CDR3 region is CATSSRRISYEQYF. The CDR3 nucleotides read TGTGCCACCAGCAGTAGACGCATCTCCTACGAGCAGTACTTC. The full variable domain, rest sourced from reference TRBV15 and TRBJ2-7, is DAMVIQNPRYQVTQFGKPVTLSCSQTLNHNVMYWYQQKSSQAPKLLFHYYDKDFNNEADTPDNFQSRRPNTSFCFLDIRSPGLGDTAMYLCATSSRRISYEQYFGPGTRLTVT.

The rearrangement links TRBV6-4 to TRBJ1-1; D is possibly TRBD1 (5 bases). V was pared by 4 bases and J by 5 bases, with 11 bases between. There are 13 residues in the CDR3. Per the germline V gene, CDR1 is MRHNA and CDR2 is SNTAGT. CDR3: CASSVSEGTEAFF. In DNA form, the CDR3 reads TGTGCCAGCAGTGTATCGGAGGGGACTGAAGCTTTCTTT.